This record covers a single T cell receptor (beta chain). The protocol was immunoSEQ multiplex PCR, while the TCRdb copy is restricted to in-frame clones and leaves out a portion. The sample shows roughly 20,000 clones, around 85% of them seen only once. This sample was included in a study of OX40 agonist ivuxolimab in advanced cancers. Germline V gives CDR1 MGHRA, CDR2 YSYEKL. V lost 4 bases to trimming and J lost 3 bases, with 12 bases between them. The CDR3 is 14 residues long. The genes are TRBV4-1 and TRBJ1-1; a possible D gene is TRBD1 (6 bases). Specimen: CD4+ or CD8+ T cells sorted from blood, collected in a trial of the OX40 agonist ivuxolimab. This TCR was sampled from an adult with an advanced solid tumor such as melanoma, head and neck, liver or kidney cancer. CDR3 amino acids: CASSPRGGYTEAFF. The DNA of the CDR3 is TGCGCCAGCAGCCCAAGGGGGGGGTACACTGAAGCTTTCTTT.